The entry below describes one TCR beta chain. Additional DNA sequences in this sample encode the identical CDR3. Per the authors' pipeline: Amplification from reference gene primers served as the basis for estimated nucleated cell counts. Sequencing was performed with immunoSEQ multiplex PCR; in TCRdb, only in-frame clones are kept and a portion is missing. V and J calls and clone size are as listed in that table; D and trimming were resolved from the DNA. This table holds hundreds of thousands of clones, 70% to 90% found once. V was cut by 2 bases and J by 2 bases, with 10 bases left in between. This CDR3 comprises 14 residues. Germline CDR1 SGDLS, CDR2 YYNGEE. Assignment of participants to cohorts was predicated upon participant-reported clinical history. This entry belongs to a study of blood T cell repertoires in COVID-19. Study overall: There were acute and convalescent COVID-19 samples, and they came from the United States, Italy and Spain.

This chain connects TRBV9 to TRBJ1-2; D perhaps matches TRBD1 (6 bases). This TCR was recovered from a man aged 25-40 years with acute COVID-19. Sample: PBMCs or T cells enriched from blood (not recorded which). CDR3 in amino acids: CASSVGDTNYGYTF. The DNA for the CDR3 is TGTGCCAGCAGCGTTGGGGACACCAACTATGGCTACACCTTC.